These 25 T cell receptor beta chains came from one sample sequenced in a study of cytomegalovirus exposure and HLA in healthy donors (dated by TCRdb to about 2017). The library was made by the immunoSEQ multiplex PCR assay. TCRdb stores this immuneACCESS table with in-frame sequences only. Part of the clones is absent; in the studies checked, under half of the shortfall reflects unresolved V genes, and no reason is known for the rest. Recorded for this sample are 150,000 to 200,000 clones; roughly 86% of them occurred a single time. Of the sample, 7.2% falls within the top ten clones. The specimen was PBMCs. All receptors come from a man under 40 in good health and CMV-seropositive.

The chain links TRBV5-1 to TRBJ1-5; 9 positions match TRBD1. CDR1 SGHRS and CDR2 YFSETQ come from the germline V gene. The CDR3 is 17 amino acids. J lost 0 bases, V lost 1 base, and 5 bases had no gene match. The CDR3: CASSLSRDRDSNQPQHF. For the CDR3, the DNA is TGCGCCAGCAGCTTGTCCCGGGACAGGGATAGCAATCAGCCCCAGCATTTT. The full variable domain, rest sourced from reference TRBV5-1 and TRBJ1-5, is KAGVTQTPRYLIKTRGQQVTLSCSPISGHRSVSWYQQTPGQGLQFLFEYFSETQRNKGNFPGRFSGRQFSNSRSEMNVSTLELGDSALYLCASSLSRDRDSNQPQHFGDGTRLSIL.

The V call is TRBV11-3, the J call TRBJ2-5; D is unclear. Germline V gives CDR1 SGHNT, CDR2 YENEEA. Trimming removed 10 bases at V and 2 bases at J, with 14 bases between. The CDR3 is 13 amino acids. The CDR3 sequence is CATTNGPQETQYF. The CDR3 region has the DNA TGTGCCACCACGAACGGGCCGCAAGAGACCCAGTACTTC.

The chain recombines TRBV19 with TRBJ1-1; D is undetermined. Germline V gene sequence: CDR1 LNHDA, CDR2 SQIVND (reference sequence). CDR3 length equals 16 residues. V was trimmed by 3 bases and J by 0 bases, leaving 14 bases between them. CDR3 in DNA: TGTGCCAGTAGTATGAGAAGTCGGCGGATGAACACTGAAGCTTTCTTT. It yields the protein CASSMRSRRMNTEAFF.

CDR3: CASSYEGNSNYGYTF. The CDR3 bases are TGTGCCAGCAGTTACGAGGGGAATTCTAACTATGGCTACACCTTC. The chain employs TRBV6-6 and TRBJ1-2; D might be TRBD1 (5 bases). The germline V gene encodes CDR1 MNHNY and CDR2 SVGAGI (reference sequence). This CDR3 is 15 amino acids long. Deletions cut 2 bases from V and 0 bases from J, with 10 bases between.

The chain joins TRBV28 to TRBJ2-5; D might be TRBD1 (5 bases). This CDR3 comprises 14 residues. The V and J ends lost 2 bases and 4 bases respectively, with 11 bases between them. CDR1 and CDR2 (germline): MDHEN, SYDVKM. The CDR3 bases are TGTGCCAGCAGTTTAATTACAGGTGGAGAGACCCAGTACTTC. Encoded protein: CASSLITGGETQYF.

The chain uses TRBV29-1 and TRBJ1-2; the match to TRBD1 covers 7 bases. Losses at the gene ends were 4 bases for V and 5 bases for J; bases not matched to a gene: 4. The germline V gene encodes CDR1 SQVTM and CDR2 ANQGSEA. The CDR3 covers 12 residues. The CDR3 loop reads CSVVQGEYGYTF. Here the CDR3 DNA reads TGCAGCGTTGTGCAGGGGGAATATGGCTACACCTTC.

This clone came up once. The chain links TRBV9 to TRBJ2-2; possibly TRBD2 for D (6 bases). Germline lookup yields CDR1 SGDLS and CDR2 YYNGEE. The CDR3 is 14 residues long. V shed 4 bases and J shed 6 bases, with 13 bases lying between them. The CDR3, as DNA: TGTGCCAGCAGCAGGGACTCGTCGGCCGGGGAGCTGTTTTTT. This gives the protein CASSRDSSAGELFF.

This clone was observed once. The CDR3 DNA reads as TGTGCCAGCAGCTTAGGCCCCGGAGGGGCTAGAGACTACGAGCAGTACTTC. Encoded protein: CASSLGPGGARDYEQYF. This chain uses TRBV7-9 with TRBJ2-7; D is perhaps TRBD2 (6 bases). Germline V lookup: CDR1 SEHNR, CDR2 FQNEAQ (reference sequence). Trimming removed 1 base at V and 3 bases at J, with 19 bases between. The CDR3 contains 17 residues. The whole variable domain, remainder taken from reference TRBV7-9 and TRBJ2-7, is DTGVSQNPRHKITKRGQNVTFRCDPISEHNRLYWYRQTLGQGPEFLTYFQNEAQLEKSRLLSDRFSAERPKGSFSTLEIQRTEQGDSAMYLCASSLGPGGARDYEQYFGPGTRLTVT.

The chain employs TRBV5-1 and TRBJ2-7; the D is unclear. Germline CDR1 is SGHRS and CDR2 is YFSETQ. The CDR3 loop spans 12 amino acids. V was cut by 0 bases and J by 5 bases, with 6 bases left in between. The CDR3 DNA reads as TGCGCCAGCAGCTTGGTTGAGGACGAGCAGTACTTC. Protein product: CASSLVEDEQYF.

The genes are TRBV6-1 and TRBJ2-7; no clear D. CDR3 length equals 15 residues. Germline CDR1 MNHNS, CDR2 SASEGT. V lost 7 bases, J lost 0 bases, and 16 bases lay in between. The chain's CDR3 is CASTELGSLSYEQYF. CDR3 bases: TGTGCCAGCACCGAGCTGGGCAGCCTCTCCTACGAGCAGTACTTC.

This clone occurred once. This chain uses TRBV25-1 with TRBJ2-1; 7 positions agree with TRBD2. The CDR3 spans 15 residues. The germline V gene has CDR1 MGHDK and CDR2 SYGVNS. V shed 4 bases and J 4 bases; nucleotides not matched to a gene: 7. The CDR3 here is CASSVGLAEYNEQFF. The DNA of the CDR3 is TGTGCCAGCAGTGTAGGCCTAGCGGAGTACAATGAGCAGTTCTTC.

This clone was seen a single time. The chain recombines TRBV13 with TRBJ2-3, with 7 bases identical to TRBD2. The CDR3 extends over 15 amino acids. Looked up from germline, CDR1 is PRHDT and CDR2 is FYEKMQ (reference sequence). The junction had 7 bases not matched to a gene; V was cut back by 6 bases and J by 1 base. In DNA, the CDR3 is TGTGCCAGCAGGGCCTCTAGCGGCCGCACAGATACGCAGTATTTT. Translation gives CASRASSGRTDTQYF.

The chain recombines TRBV4-3 with TRBJ1-2, with D unresolved. Trimming removed 4 bases at V and 1 base at J, with 13 bases between. Germline V CDR1 and CDR2: LGHNA, YSLEER. The CDR3 is 15 amino acids. CDR3 amino acids: CASSPFSRGNYGYTF. The CDR3 DNA follows: TGCGCCAGCAGCCCCTTCTCCCGGGGTAACTATGGCTACACCTTC.

J is TRBJ2-1 and V is TRBV5-5; D is uncertain. This CDR3 is 12 amino acids long. Germline loops: CDR1 SGHKS, CDR2 YYEKEE (reference sequence). V gave up 4 bases and J gave up 2 bases, with 4 bases separating them. The CDR3 loop reads CASSRPYNEQFF. The CDR3 DNA is TGTGCCAGCAGCCGCCCCTACAATGAGCAGTTCTTC.

V gene TRBV7-6 combines with J gene TRBJ1-4, with 8 bases that match TRBD1. The CDR3 runs 16 residues. CDR1 and CDR2 from the germline V gene are SGHVS and FNYEAQ. Losses at the gene ends were 0 bases for V and 3 bases for J; bases not matched to a gene: 3. CDR3 DNA sequence: TGTGCCAGCAGCTTAGCCAGGGGGCTGGCTAATGAAAAACTGTTTTTT. Its protein is CASSLARGLANEKLFF.

Regarding this clone: Within the sample, other DNA sequences also encode this same CDR3. This rearrangement joins TRBV7-3 to TRBJ2-7; TRBD1 matches 9 bases. Germline lookup yields CDR1 SGHTA and CDR2 FQGTGA. With 2 bases clipped from V and 4 bases from J, the junction kept 0 bases outside the gene matches. This CDR3 contains 13 residues. CDR3 in DNA: TGTGCCAGCAGCTTAGGGACAGGGTACGAGCAGTACTTC. Translation: CASSLGTGYEQYF.

The rearrangement links TRBV15 to TRBJ1-3; TRBD1 agrees at 11 bases. From germline, CDR1 is LNHNV and CDR2 YYDKDF (reference sequence). This CDR3 comprises 16 residues. V gave up 4 bases and J gave up 2 bases; unmatched junction bases: 4. CDR3 residues: CATSTRTGGPGNTIYF. In DNA form, the CDR3 reads TGTGCCACCAGCACTCGGACAGGGGGCCCTGGAAACACCATATATTTT.

The chain carries TRBV5-1 and TRBJ2-1; D unresolved. CDR3 size: 14 residues. The V and J ends lost 1 base and 6 bases respectively, with 11 bases between them. CDR1 is SGHRS, CDR2 YFSETQ, per germline. CDR3 sequence: CASSLNGILNEQFF. CDR3 nucleotide sequence: TGCGCCAGCAGCTTGAATGGAATTCTCAATGAGCAGTTCTTC.

This clone was recorded a few times. The rearrangement joins TRBV7-2 to TRBJ2-1; D gene ambiguous. V was cut by 2 bases and J by 5 bases, with 10 bases left in between. CDR1 is SGHTA and CDR2 is FQGNSA in the germline V gene. This CDR3 is 14 amino acids long. This CDR3 is CASSLYAGHNEQFF. The CDR3 DNA reads TGTGCCAGCAGCTTATACGCCGGACACAATGAGCAGTTCTTC.

The rearrangement uses TRBV9 and TRBJ1-1; possibly TRBD1 for D (5 bases). The CDR3 extends over 15 amino acids. The ends were cut back, 4 bases at V and 4 bases at J, with 17 bases in the middle. Germline assignment: CDR1 SGDLS and CDR2 YYNGEE. CDR3: CASSSSGGIGTEAFF. In DNA form, the CDR3 reads TGTGCCAGCAGCAGTAGCGGGGGTATCGGCACTGAAGCTTTCTTT.

The rearrangement joins TRBV29-1 to TRBJ1-2; D not resolved. Deletions cut 5 bases from V and 2 bases from J, with 15 bases between. CDR3 size: 14 residues. CDR1 SQVTM and CDR2 ANQGSEA come from the germline V gene. DNA of the CDR3: TGCAGCGTTTACGGAGATACATCCAACTATGGCTACACCTTC. It encodes CSVYGDTSNYGYTF.

The chain links TRBV11-3 to TRBJ1-1; the match to TRBD1 covers 11 bases. CDR3 size: 17 residues. Germline CDR1 SGHNT, CDR2 YENEEA. V trimming: 5 bases; J trimming: 1 base; junction bases outside the gene matches: 9. CDR3 nucleotides: TGTGCCAGCAGCCTGGGACAGGGGGTAGGGGGGAACACTGAAGCTTTCTTT. Translated: CASSLGQGVGGNTEAFF. Looking up the rest from reference TRBV11-3 and TRBJ1-1 gives the full variable domain: EAGVVQSPRYKIIEKKQPVAFWCNPISGHNTLYWYLQNLGQGPELLIRYENEEAVDDSQLPKDRFSAERLKGVDSTLKIQPAELGDSAVYLCASSLGQGVGGNTEAFFGQGTRLTVV.

The J gene is TRBJ2-1, the V gene TRBV6-1, with D hard to call. The germline V gene has CDR1 MNHNS and CDR2 SASEGT. This CDR3 is built from 13 residues. V dropped 8 bases and J dropped 2 bases, with 10 bases sitting between them. The CDR3 nucleotides read TGTGCCAGCTACGGGCGAACCTACAATGAGCAGTTCTTC. Its translation: CASYGRTYNEQFF.

This chain connects TRBV28 to TRBJ2-1; TRBD2 agrees at 12 bases. The V gene end was trimmed by 5 bases and the J gene end by 7 bases; junction bases not matched to a gene: 6. The germline CDR1 and CDR2 sequences are MDHEN and SYDVKM. The CDR3 has 15 residues. CDR3 DNA sequence: TGTGCCAGCAGTATCTCGACTAGCGGGAGAAATGAGCAGTTCTTC. Translating it yields CASSISTSGRNEQFF.

This chain uses TRBV2 with TRBJ2-2; 9 bases fit TRBD2. The CDR3 is 14 residues long. V was clipped by 5 bases and J by 4 bases; unmatched bases: 2. Germline assignment: CDR1 SNHLY and CDR2 FYNNEI. The CDR3 here is CASSKLAGTGELFF. The CDR3 bases are TGTGCCAGCAGTAAACTAGCGGGCACCGGGGAGCTGTTTTTT.